What follows describes a single T cell receptor (beta chain). What it binds is not known. It was with 60 Vbeta and 13 Jbeta primers that the PCR ran. Profiling relied on immunoSEQ multiplex PCR, and the TCRdb table lists in-frame clones only, not all of them. This table has tens of thousands of clones, 60% to 80% appearing once. The sample comes from a study of cytomegalovirus exposure and HLA in healthy donors. Study results and caveats: Common viral pathogens seemed to be connected with several of the most significant clusters, according to a later analysis. The study designated some 180 TCR beta chains cytomegalovirus-associated. Other equally common chains were less clonally expanded than HLA-associated TCR beta chains, a later analysis showed.

The V gene's germline CDR1 is MDHEN and CDR2 SYDVKM. The CDR3 covers 14 residues. Trimming at V came to 9 bases and at J to 5 bases, leaving 7 bases not matched to a gene. This TCR derives from a woman in her forties in good health and CMV-seronegative. Sequencing was performed on PBMCs. The rearrangement links TRBV28 to TRBJ2-5; TRBD2 agrees at 12 bases. This chain's CDR3 is CASKTSGSGETQYF. Here the CDR3 DNA reads TGTGCCAGTAAGACTAGCGGGAGTGGCGAGACCCAGTACTTC.